This T cell receptor (beta chain) was profiled in a study of blood T cell repertoires in COVID-19. Study-wide context: Researchers got acute and convalescent COVID-19 samples from the United States, Italy and Spain. PBMCs, B-cell-depleted T cells, or T cells were the source of the cDNA or gDNA that made up the material.

Original processing methods: Reference gene primer amplification gave nucleated cell count estimates. Data came from immunoSEQ multiplex PCR; TCRdb stores just in-frame clones and leaves some out. D and trimming come from the DNA, and the V and J calls and clone size come from that table. The table includes 100,000 or so clones, about 95% detected once. Per the germline V gene, CDR1 is SGHDT and CDR2 is YYEEEE. The CDR3 runs to 16 residues. V lost 7 bases to trimming and J lost 2 bases; unmatched junction nucleotides: 14. The sequence was obtained from a human donor with active COVID-19. The donor label of this sample is uncertain. The J gene is TRBJ2-5, the V gene TRBV5-6; 7 positions agree with TRBD2. The sequenced sample consisted of peripheral blood. The DNA of the CDR3 is TGTGCCAGCCTCGACCGGGGAGGGAGAGGGCAAGAGACCCAGTACTTC. It translates to CASLDRGGRGQETQYF.